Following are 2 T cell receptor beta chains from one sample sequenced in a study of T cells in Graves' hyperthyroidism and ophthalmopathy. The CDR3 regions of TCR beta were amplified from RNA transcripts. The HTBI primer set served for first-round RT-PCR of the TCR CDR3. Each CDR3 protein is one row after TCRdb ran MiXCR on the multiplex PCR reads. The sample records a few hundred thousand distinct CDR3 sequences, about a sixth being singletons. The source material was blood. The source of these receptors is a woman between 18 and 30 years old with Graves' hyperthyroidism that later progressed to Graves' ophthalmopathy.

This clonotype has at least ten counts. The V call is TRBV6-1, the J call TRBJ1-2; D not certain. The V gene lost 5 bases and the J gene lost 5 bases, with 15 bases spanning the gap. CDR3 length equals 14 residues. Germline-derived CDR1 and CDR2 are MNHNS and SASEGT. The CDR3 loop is CASSPRGHKYGYTF. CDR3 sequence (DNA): TGTGCCAGCAGTCCCCGAGGCCACAAATATGGCTACACCTTC.

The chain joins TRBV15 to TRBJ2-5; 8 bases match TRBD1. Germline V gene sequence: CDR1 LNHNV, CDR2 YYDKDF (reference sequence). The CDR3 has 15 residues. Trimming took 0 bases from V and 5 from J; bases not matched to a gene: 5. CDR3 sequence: CATSRDQGAVETQYF. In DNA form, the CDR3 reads TGTGCCACCAGCAGAGACCAGGGGGCGGTGGAGACCCAGTACTTC.